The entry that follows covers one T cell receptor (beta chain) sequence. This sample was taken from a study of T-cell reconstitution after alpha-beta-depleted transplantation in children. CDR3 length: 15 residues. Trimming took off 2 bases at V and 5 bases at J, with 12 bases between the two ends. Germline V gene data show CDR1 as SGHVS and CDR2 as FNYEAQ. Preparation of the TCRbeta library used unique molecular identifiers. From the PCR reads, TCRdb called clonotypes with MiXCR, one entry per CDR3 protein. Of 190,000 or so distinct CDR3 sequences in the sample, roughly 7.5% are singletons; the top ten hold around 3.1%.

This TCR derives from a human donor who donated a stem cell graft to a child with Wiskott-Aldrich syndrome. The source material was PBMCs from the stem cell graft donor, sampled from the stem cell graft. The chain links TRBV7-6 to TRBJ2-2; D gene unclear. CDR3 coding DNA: TGTGCCAGCAGCTTAAAACGTCCGGAGACCGGGGAGCTGTTTTTT. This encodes CASSLKRPETGELFF. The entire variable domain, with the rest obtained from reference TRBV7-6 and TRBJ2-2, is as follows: GAGVSQSPRYKVTKRGQDVALRCDPISGHVSLYWYRQALGQGPEFLTYFNYEAQQDKSGLPNDRFSAERPEGSISTLTIQRTEQRDSAMYRCASSLKRPETGELFFGEGSRLTVL.